This T cell receptor (beta chain) was captured in a study of T cell repertoires in cytomegalovirus infection. Study-wide findings and caveats: Clonotypes of TCR beta that were HLA-C-restricted and CMV-specific dominated the ex vivo response. Identification of carriers of CMV plus the relevant HLA was performed using cumulative public TCR beta family frequency.

This clonotype has a handful of counts. The antigen is unknown. MiXCR, run by TCRdb on the reads, gives a single entry per CDR3 protein. The sample yields approximately 160,000 distinct CDR3 sequences, 17% seen once. Germline CDR1 reads SGDLS; CDR2 reads YYNGEE. The CDR3 contains 12 residues. Trimming removed 1 base at V and 6 bases at J, with 5 bases between. This TCR derives from a human donor in good health (CMV status not recorded). Some clones in this sample may be carry-over from other donors' samples. The material sequenced was CD8+ T cells from PBMCs. This chain uses TRBV9 with TRBJ2-1, with D unclear. This chain's CDR3 is CASSVQPNEQFF. Written as DNA, the CDR3 is TGTGCCAGCAGCGTACAACCCAATGAGCAGTTCTTC. The full variable domain, completed using reference TRBV9 and TRBJ2-1, is DSGVTQTPKHLITATGQRVTLRCSPRSGDLSVYWYQQSLDQGLQFLIQYYNGEERAKGNILERFSAQQFPDLHSELNLSSLELGDSALYFCASSVQPNEQFFGPGTRLTVL.